The entry below gives a single T cell receptor (beta chain) sequence along with its context. Its antigen remains unidentified. Sequenced with the Oncomine TCR Beta short-read assay was DNA taken from cultured CD4+ T cells. From the PCR reads, TCRdb called clonotypes with MiXCR, one entry per CDR3 protein. The table has 13,000 to 15,000 distinct CDR3 sequences, about 31% seen once. The data were taken from a study of vaccination and CD4 T cells after COVID-19. Across the study: Post-COVID draws came a median approximately 100 days after diagnosis (range 35 to 161). Spike peptides, overlapping and drawn from SARS-CoV-2, HCoV-NL63, HCoV-OC43 and HCoV-229E, were used to stimulate cells.

The treatment here: roughly 10-day PBMC culture with coronavirus spike peptide pools or control peptides (ViraFEST assay). The CDR3 length is 18 residues. J lost 3 bases, V lost 10 bases, and 21 bases had no gene match. Regarding the study as a whole: Relatively few convalescent patients were studied, without early post-infection timepoints. From a median of about 21 to 40, SARS-CoV-2-reactive clonotypes increased, though not significantly.

The TCR comes from a human donor with COVID-19. The sequenced sample was cultured CD4+ T cells from blood. This chain joins TRBV5-3 and TRBJ1-5; 8 bases are shared with TRBD1. TRBV5-3 is labeled an ORF, and its function is uncertain. CDR3 sequence (DNA): TGTGCCCCCCGTCCCTATTCAAGACAGGGGACCTTCAATCAGCCCCAGCATTTT. The encoded protein is CAPRPYSRQGTFNQPQHF.